This TCR beta chain stems from a study of Tregs in tolerant kidney transplant recipients (dated by TCRdb to 2018 to 2020). Concerning the study at large: The transplants used related donors along with nonmyeloablative bone marrow transplantation, and in the human trials mixed chimerism was transient. TCRbeta sequencing was used in the study to identify donor-specific regulatory T cells before combined kidney and bone marrow transplantation, and the identified cells were then tracked after transplant.

Paper-wide results and their limitations: Biological reproducibility was not examined directly, but technical replication error appeared to be minimal. The most biologically relevant and donor-specific TCRbeta repertoire appeared to be identified by expanding Tregs with activated donor B cells. The study was limited by small patient numbers, and the findings need validation in larger populations and under other immunosuppression protocols. Donor-specific Treg expansion was found to exceed global Treg expansion in tolerant patients, suggesting antigen-driven rather than nonspecific expansion. For some patients the PCR primers changed over time, which made it impossible to compare the samples from those patients at the nucleotide level.

In the germline V gene (reference sequence), CDR1 corresponds to SGHNT and CDR2 to YYREEE. The junction shows trimming of 2 bases on V and 4 bases on J, and the gene matches do not reach 6 bases of it. There are 15 amino acids in the CDR3, from cysteine to phenylalanine inclusive. The retained sequence is limited to the CDR3, 45 bases, with the frame set at the first base. Details on this clone: Its recognized antigen is unknown. Base qualities are missing; no much larger clone stands one base away.

For TCRbeta CDR3 sequencing, genomic DNA from the sorted cells was extracted using the QIAGEN DNeasy Blood and Tissue Kit. High-throughput TCRbeta CDR3 sequencing, which included PCR amplification with bias correction and internal controls, was done commercially through immunoSEQ. In the original analysis: Unique productive TCRbeta sequences were defined by CDR3 nucleotide sequence where primers matched, otherwise by CDR3 amino acid sequence with Vbeta and Jbeta genes. Sorting error was corrected by removing sequences shared between sorted populations at a frequency ratio of 2:1 or less, and the remaining shared sequences were assigned to the higher population. A sequence was defined as donor-reactive if the sequence was expanded at least 5-fold in CFSE-low cells compared with unstimulated cells and had a frequency of at least 0.01% in CFSE-low cells. Repertoire divergence was quantified by Jensen-Shannon divergence using the top 100 TCRbeta sequences ranked by frequency. For samples with multiple sequencing runs, sorting error was corrected in each run separately before the runs were combined. TCRdb limited this immuneACCESS table to in-frame rearrangements with V and J called. A share of clones is missing; checked studies link under half to unresolved V genes, and the rest is unexplained. The V and J calls and clone size come from that table; D and trimming were worked out from the DNA. The sample table holds about 87,000 clones, of which 93% were seen once. Of the sample, 0.46% falls within the top ten clones.

The sample's time point label, in plain terms: blood sample drawn before combined kidney and bone marrow transplant. Thawed PBMCs were FACS-sorted into unstimulated Tregs (CD4+CD25+CD127-), CD4+ non-Tregs (CD4+CD25-), CD4 cells and CD8 cells. 4 combined kidney and bone marrow transplant recipients from the ITN036ST trial were included as patients, and samples were available only from these trial subjects. Healthy control blood was processed to PBMCs with a Ficoll density gradient and then cryopreserved, whereas patient PBMCs were collected both before and after transplant. The TCR was taken from a human donor who received a combined kidney and bone marrow transplant. Sequenced material: CD4+ T cells from blood, taken before the transplant. The chain is made from TRBV5-4 and TRBJ2-7; 10 central nucleotides agree with TRBD1. The CDR3 region: CASSFPGQGLYEQYF. The nucleotide sequence is given as TGTGCCAGCAGCTTCCCGGGACAGGGGCTATACGAGCAGTACTTC.